A single sample gave rise to the 29 T cell receptor beta chains below, sequenced in a study of cytomegalovirus exposure and HLA in healthy donors. Primers for the PCR totalled 60 Vbeta and 13 Jbeta. Clones were read by immunoSEQ multiplex PCR, and TCRdb kept only the in-frame ones, dropping some. The table counts approximately 71,000 clones; about 3.8% lies in the top ten. The specimen sequenced was PBMCs. These TCRs come from a female donor in good health and CMV-seropositive.

This chain joins TRBV18 and TRBJ2-7, with TRBD1 matching 8 bases. V shed 3 bases and J 3 bases; nucleotides not matched to a gene: 1. The CDR3 totals 13 residues. The germline V gene has CDR1 KGHSH and CDR2 LQKENI. CDR3 sequence (DNA): TGTGCCAGCTCACCGGGACAGGACTACGAGCAGTACTTC. It yields the protein CASSPGQDYEQYF.

The chain has TRBV4-1 and TRBJ1-5; tentative D call: TRBD1 (6 bases). V was cut by 4 bases and J by 0 bases, with 10 bases left in between. This CDR3 is 15 amino acids long. Germline V CDR1 and CDR2: MGHRA, YSYEKL. This CDR3 is CASSLMDSSNQPQHF. The CDR3 DNA sequence: TGCGCCAGCAGCCTCATGGACAGTAGCAATCAGCCCCAGCATTTT.

V is TRBV27 and J is TRBJ2-1, with 9 bases that match TRBD2. The CDR3 extends over 15 amino acids. Germline V CDR1 and CDR2: MNHEY, SMNVEV (reference sequence). The junction had 8 bases not matched to a gene; V was cut back by 2 bases and J by 9 bases. The CDR3 reads CASSLSGGRAFEQFF. CDR3 nucleotides: TGTGCCAGCAGTTTAAGTGGCGGGAGGGCGTTTGAGCAGTTCTTC.

This chain connects TRBV18 to TRBJ2-2; the match to TRBD2 covers 8 bases. The CDR3 extends over 16 amino acids. V was clipped by 0 bases and J by 7 bases; unmatched bases: 7. In germline, CDR1 is KGHSH, CDR2 LQKENI. The CDR3 nucleotides read TGTGCCAGCTCACCACCCACCTCCGGGAGGGACGGGGAGCTGTTTTTT. This translates into CASSPPTSGRDGELFF.

The V and J genes are TRBV10-1 and TRBJ2-1; 10 positions match TRBD1. CDR3 length equals 14 residues. CDR1 and CDR2 from the germline V gene are WNHNN and SYGVQD (reference sequence). With V trimmed by 6 bases and J by 3 bases, 2 bases remained unmatched. For the CDR3, the DNA is TGCGCCAGCAGGGGGACAGGGGACTACAATGAGCAGTTCTTC. Translation gives CASRGTGDYNEQFF.

J is TRBJ2-7 and V is TRBV18; TRBD2 might be the D (6 bases). The CDR3 is 14 residues long. Germline values: CDR1 KGHSH, CDR2 LQKENI. V was clipped by 3 bases and J by 4 bases, with 13 bases between them. This CDR3 is CASSPRVEGYEQYF. CDR3 coding DNA: TGTGCCAGCTCACCGAGAGTGGAGGGGTACGAGCAGTACTTC.

J is TRBJ1-1 and V is TRBV6-5; D not resolved. The V gene's germline CDR1 is MNHEY and CDR2 SVGAGI. CDR3 length equals 16 residues. V lost 0 bases and J lost 4, with 15 bases in between. CDR3 coding DNA: TGTGCCAGCAGTTACTCCGTAAGAGGGTTGGGCACTGAAGCTTTCTTT. Translation: CASSYSVRGLGTEAFF.

V gene TRBV5-1 combines with J gene TRBJ1-2; 8 nucleotides align to TRBD1. Germline values: CDR1 SGHRS, CDR2 YFSETQ. V was clipped by 3 bases and J by 0 bases; unmatched bases: 7. The CDR3 covers 16 residues. The CDR3 sequence: CASSSSGGLTNYGYTF. Here the CDR3 DNA reads TGCGCCAGCAGCTCGTCAGGGGGCCTAACTAACTATGGCTACACCTTC.

V usage is TRBV9 and J usage is TRBJ2-5; 10 positions match TRBD2. The germline V gene has CDR1 SGDLS and CDR2 YYNGEE. The CDR3 has 15 amino acids. Losses at the gene ends were 2 bases for V and 5 bases for J; bases not matched to a gene: 6. The CDR3 coding sequence is TGTGCCAGCAGCGTCGGCCTAGCGGGGGTGGAGACCCAGTACTTC. It translates to CASSVGLAGVETQYF. Drawing the rest from reference TRBV9 and TRBJ2-5, the complete variable domain is DSGVTQTPKHLITATGQRVTLRCSPRSGDLSVYWYQQSLDQGLQFLIQYYNGEERAKGNILERFSAQQFPDLHSELNLSSLELGDSALYFCASSVGLAGVETQYFGPGTRLLVL.

CDR3: CASSGGQAAQETQYF. CDR3 coding DNA: TGCGCCAGCAGCGGGGGACAGGCGGCCCAAGAGACCCAGTACTTC. The V gene is TRBV5-1, the J gene TRBJ2-5; 8 nucleotides line up with TRBD1. The CDR3 length is 15 residues. Per the germline V gene, CDR1 is SGHRS and CDR2 is YFSETQ. Germline trimming cut 4 bases from V and 1 base from J; bases unmatched to any gene: 6.

The chain links TRBV9 to TRBJ1-5; D unresolved. The CDR3 has 13 residues. V lost 2 bases, J lost 5 bases, and 8 bases lay in between. The germline V gene encodes CDR1 SGDLS and CDR2 YYNGEE. The CDR3 reads CASSVRGHQPQHF. CDR3 coding DNA: TGTGCCAGCAGCGTGCGGGGTCATCAGCCCCAGCATTTT.

The chain has TRBV5-5 and TRBJ1-5; TRBD1 matches 7 bases. After removal of 4 bases from V and 0 bases from J, the junction contained 13 bases not matched to a gene. The CDR3 loop spans 18 amino acids. In germline, CDR1 is SGHKS, CDR2 YYEKEE (reference sequence). CDR3 residues: CASSKGNRGSDSNQPQHF. CDR3 coding DNA: TGTGCCAGCAGCAAAGGGAACAGGGGATCCGATAGCAATCAGCCCCAGCATTTT.

V is TRBV7-2 and J is TRBJ1-2, with a possible D match to TRBD1 (5 bases). Trimming took off 1 base at V and 4 bases at J, with 13 bases between the two ends. The CDR3 runs 15 residues. Germline CDR1 SGHTA, CDR2 FQGNSA. The CDR3 protein is CASSLEGWSAYGYTF. CDR3 DNA sequence: TGTGCCAGCAGCTTAGAGGGGTGGAGTGCCTATGGCTACACCTTC. Supplemented by reference TRBV7-2 and TRBJ1-2, the full variable domain reads GAGVSQSPSNKVTEKGKDVELRCDPISGHTALYWYRQSLGQGLEFLIYFQGNSAPDKSGLPSDRFSAERTGGSVSTLTIQRTQQEDSAVYLCASSLEGWSAYGYTFGSGTRLTVV.

V and J are TRBV5-6 and TRBJ1-2; 10 nucleotides agree with TRBD1. CDR1 is SGHDT, CDR2 YYEEEE, per germline. CDR3 size: 17 residues. V lost 5 bases to trimming and J lost 4 bases; unmatched junction nucleotides: 14. The CDR3 sequence: CASRRTRDRGPLYGYTF. The CDR3 bases are TGTGCCAGCAGGAGAACGCGGGACAGGGGTCCCCTCTATGGCTACACCTTC.

The chain uses TRBV7-2 and TRBJ2-2; TRBD1 agrees at 9 bases. The CDR3 sequence is 13 residues long. Trimming cost V 5 bases and J 10 bases; bases outside gene matches: 5. CDR1 is SGHTA, CDR2 FQGNSA, per germline. The CDR3 DNA is TGTGCCAGCAGCCGACAGGGGGGTGAGGAGCTGTTTTTT. Translated, it gives CASSRQGGEELFF. Filled out from reference TRBV7-2 and TRBJ2-2, the complete variable domain reads GAGVSQSPSNKVTEKGKDVELRCDPISGHTALYWYRQSLGQGLEFLIYFQGNSAPDKSGLPSDRFSAERTGGSVSTLTIQRTQQEDSAVYLCASSRQGGEELFFGEGSRLTVL.

The rearrangement links TRBV5-8 to TRBJ1-6; 9 bases line up with TRBD1. The germline V gene has CDR1 SGHTS and CDR2 YDEGEE. Trimming at V came to 0 bases and at J to 9 bases, leaving 1 base not matched to a gene. The CDR3 sequence is 14 residues long. CDR3: CASSLGDRVSPLHF. The CDR3 DNA follows: TGTGCCAGCAGCTTGGGGGACAGGGTTTCACCCCTCCACTTT.

The chain joins TRBV7-2 to TRBJ2-2, with D unclear. Germline V CDR1 and CDR2: SGHTA, FQGNSA. V was clipped by 3 bases and J by 6 bases, with 11 bases between them. The CDR3 has 14 amino acids. The CDR3 region is CASSFGQVPGELFF. The CDR3 DNA sequence: TGTGCCAGCAGCTTTGGCCAGGTACCCGGGGAGCTGTTTTTT.

The chain recombines TRBV7-2 with TRBJ2-7, with no clear D. Per the germline V gene, CDR1 is SGHTA and CDR2 is FQGNSA. The CDR3 is made up of 14 amino acids. V shed 3 bases and J shed 2 bases, with 11 bases lying between them. CDR3: CASSLSLPPYEQYF. CDR3 nucleotide sequence: TGTGCCAGCAGCTTGTCTCTACCCCCCTACGAGCAGTACTTC.

CDR3 protein: CASSVTGATSEQFF. CDR3 coding DNA: TGTGCCAGCAGTGTGACAGGCGCCACTTCTGAGCAGTTCTTC. This sequence joins TRBV6-1 and TRBJ2-1; weak D call: TRBD1 (6 bases). Trimming left V 4 bases short and J 9 bases short, with 16 bases between. The germline V gene encodes CDR1 MNHNS and CDR2 SASEGT. The CDR3 loop spans 14 amino acids.

The V and J genes are TRBV5-5 and TRBJ2-7; D unresolved. In germline, CDR1 is SGHKS, CDR2 YYEKEE (reference sequence). The V end lost 0 bases, the J end lost 0 bases, and 10 bases lay between the germline ends. CDR3 length: 15 residues. The CDR3 loop is CASSLVVTGSYEQYF. The CDR3, as DNA: TGTGCCAGCAGCTTGGTGGTAACGGGCTCCTACGAGCAGTACTTC.

The chain joins TRBV6-5 to TRBJ2-5; a possible D gene is TRBD2 (7 bases). The J call may be incorrect, as the DNA end agrees better with TRBJ2-7. CDR1 MNHEY and CDR2 SVGAGI come from the germline V gene. The CDR3 spans 15 residues. The DNA for the CDR3 is TGTGCCAGCAGTCGGGGGGCGGGAAGTAGGTACGAGCAGTACTTC. It specifies CASSRGAGSRYEQYF.

The chain carries TRBV9 and TRBJ2-1, with TRBD2 matching over 9 bases. V trimming: 3 bases; J trimming: 5 bases; junction bases outside the gene matches: 6. Germline-derived CDR1 and CDR2 are SGDLS and YYNGEE. The length of the CDR3 is 15 residues. In DNA form, the CDR3 reads TGTGCCAGCAGCGGAGGGGCGGGGGGGAACAATGAGCAGTTCTTC. Protein product: CASSGGAGGNNEQFF.

The gene calls are TRBV18 and TRBJ2-5; tentative D call: TRBD2 (6 bases). V dropped 2 bases and J dropped 3 bases, with 7 bases sitting between them. Germline V lookup: CDR1 KGHSH, CDR2 LQKENI. This CDR3 is 13 amino acids long. The CDR3 region has the DNA TGTGCCAGCTCACCAAGGGAGGAAGAGACCCAGTACTTC. Encoded protein: CASSPREEETQYF. Looking up the rest from reference TRBV18 and TRBJ2-5 gives the full variable domain: NAGVMQNPRHLVRRRGQEARLRCSPMKGHSHVYWYRQLPEEGLKFMVYLQKENIIDESGMPKERFSAEFPKEGPSILRIQQVVRGDSAAYFCASSPREEETQYFGPGTRLLVL.

The chain joins TRBV27 to TRBJ1-5; D is possibly TRBD1 (5 bases). The CDR3 is 15 residues long. The V and J ends lost 6 bases and 7 bases respectively, with 19 bases between them. The germline gives CDR1 MNHEY, CDR2 SMNVEV (reference sequence). CDR3 protein: CASRPHQGNGQPQHF. Written as DNA, the CDR3 is TGTGCCAGCAGGCCACACCAGGGAAATGGGCAGCCCCAGCATTTT.

Remarks on this clone: One end of the junction does not line up with germline, which may come from a read error. This sequence joins TRBV6-1 and TRBJ1-3, with TRBD1 as a possible D gene (5 bases). The CDR3 runs to 17 residues. The germline gives CDR1 MNHNS, CDR2 SASEGT. The CDR3 is CASTERLRTSSGNTIYF. In DNA, the CDR3 is TGTGCCAGCACTGAACGGTTAAGGACAAGCTCTGGAAACACCATATATTTT.

The CDR3 protein is CASSRRDSTDEQYF. The CDR3 region has the DNA TGCGCCAGCAGCCGACGGGACAGTACCGACGAGCAGTACTTC. The genes are TRBV4-1 and TRBJ2-7, with TRBD1 identical over 7 bases. This CDR3 has 14 amino acids. CDR1 is MGHRA, CDR2 YSYEKL, per germline. V lost 4 bases and J lost 5; bases outside the gene matches: 8.

The J gene is TRBJ2-2, the V gene TRBV7-9; D possibly corresponds to TRBD2 (6 bases). The CDR3 has 14 amino acids. Trimming pared 3 bases from V and 5 bases from J, leaving 10 bases between. Germline V gene data show CDR1 as SEHNR and CDR2 as FQNEAQ (reference sequence). The CDR3, as DNA: TGTGCCAGCAGCTTTTATCGGGAGACCGGGGAGCTGTTTTTT. This sequence encodes CASSFYRETGELFF. The complete variable domain, with remaining parts taken from reference TRBV7-9 and TRBJ2-2, reads DTGVSQNPRHKITKRGQNVTFRCDPISEHNRLYWYRQTLGQGPEFLTYFQNEAQLEKSRLLSDRFSAERPKGSFSTLEIQRTEQGDSAMYLCASSFYRETGELFFGEGSRLTVL.

The rearrangement joins TRBV4-3 to TRBJ1-2; 11 positions agree with TRBD1. The CDR3 extends over 15 amino acids. Trimming at V came to 2 bases and at J to 7 bases, leaving 6 bases not matched to a gene. CDR1 and CDR2 from the germline V gene are LGHNA and YSLEER. CDR3 residues: CASSQPGTGGVGYTF. CDR3 bases: TGCGCCAGCAGCCAACCCGGGACAGGGGGTGTTGGCTACACCTTC.

The chain carries TRBV6-1 and TRBJ2-1, with D uncertain. CDR1 and CDR2 from the germline V gene are MNHNS and SASEGT. The V end was cut by 4 bases, the J end by 5 bases, with 3 bases between. The CDR3 runs 11 residues. The CDR3 DNA is TGTGCCAGCAGTGGGCACAATGAGCAGTTCTTC. Translated: CASSGHNEQFF.